The next 24 T cell receptor beta chains were all read from a single sample in a study of blood T cell repertoires in COVID-19. Sequencing used immunoSEQ multiplex PCR; TCRdb keeps in-frame clones, though not all of them. The table lists approximately 270,000 clones, 70% to 90% of them singletons, with approximately 4% in the top ten. Specimen: PBMCs or T cells enriched from blood (not recorded which). The receptors were sampled from a woman aged 25 to 39 who had recovered from COVID-19.

The chain carries TRBV27 and TRBJ2-3; 9 bases fit TRBD1. V dropped 7 bases and J dropped 3; count of bases not matched to a gene: 8. The V gene's germline CDR1 is MNHEY and CDR2 SMNVEV (reference sequence). The CDR3 length is 15 residues. CDR3 residues: CASTPGQGKTDTQYF. The CDR3 DNA is TGTGCCAGCACTCCTGGACAGGGGAAAACAGATACGCAGTATTTT.

The chain recombines TRBV2 with TRBJ1-4, with 11 bases matching TRBD1. CDR1 is SNHLY and CDR2 is FYNNEI in the germline V gene. Losses at the gene ends were 6 bases for V and 10 bases for J; bases not matched to a gene: 7. The CDR3 is 14 amino acids. The CDR3 sequence: CASRAGTGGLKLFF. CDR3 nucleotides: TGTGCCAGCAGAGCCGGGACAGGGGGATTAAAACTGTTTTTT.

The J gene is TRBJ1-1, the V gene TRBV11-2, with 7 bases identical to TRBD1. V shed 4 bases, J shed 2 bases, and the junction held 13 bases outside the gene matches. The CDR3 consists of 17 residues. Germline V gene sequence: CDR1 SGHAT, CDR2 FQNNGV. This CDR3 reads CASSYRRSQGHNTEAFF. The DNA of the CDR3 is TGTGCCAGCAGCTACCGTAGGTCACAGGGGCATAACACTGAAGCTTTCTTT.

This chain links TRBV28 with TRBJ2-3; 12 bases align to TRBD2. From germline, CDR1 is MDHEN and CDR2 SYDVKM. V was clipped by 2 bases and J by 4 bases; unmatched bases: 4. CDR3 length: 16 residues. The CDR3: CASSLASGGAPDTQYF. CDR3 nucleotides: TGTGCCAGCAGTTTAGCTAGCGGGGGGGCGCCAGATACGCAGTATTTT.

The chain carries TRBV9 and TRBJ1-6, with TRBD1 as a possible D gene (6 bases). The germline V and J ends were trimmed by 4 bases and 8 bases, with 10 bases remaining between them. Per the germline V gene, CDR1 is SGDLS and CDR2 is YYNGEE. This CDR3 is built from 13 residues. The CDR3 nucleotides read TGTGCCAGCAGCACCCGACAGGATTCACCCCTCCACTTT. Translation: CASSTRQDSPLHF.

V is TRBV29-1 and J is TRBJ2-5, with D perhaps matching TRBD2 (5 bases). The CDR3 runs 15 residues. Looked up from germline, CDR1 is SQVTM and CDR2 is ANQGSEA. Trimming removed 6 bases at V and 5 bases at J, with 22 bases between. The CDR3 here is CSVEPVDSGWETQYF. CDR3 sequence (DNA): TGCAGCGTAGAACCGGTGGACTCCGGCTGGGAGACCCAGTACTTC.

The V and J genes are TRBV28 and TRBJ1-5; D ambiguous. V was cut by 7 bases and J by 0 bases, with 13 bases left in between. CDR1 and CDR2 from the germline V gene are MDHEN and SYDVKM. The CDR3 contains 15 residues. The CDR3, as DNA: TGTGCCAGCATGAGGGCCGGGGATAGCAATCAGCCCCAGCATTTT. Translation gives CASMRAGDSNQPQHF. Complete variable domain (other parts from reference TRBV28 and TRBJ1-5): DVKVTQSSRYLVKRTGEKVFLECVQDMDHENMFWYRQDPGLGLRLIYFSYDVKMKEKGDIPEGYSVSREKKERFSLILESASTNQTSMYLCASMRAGDSNQPQHFGDGTRLSIL.

The gene calls are TRBV3-1 (or the pseudogene TRBV3-2) and TRBJ2-1, with D unclear. With 1 base removed from V and 6 bases from J, the gap between germline ends came to 7 bases. The CDR3 spans 13 residues. The V gene's germline CDR1 is LGHDT and CDR2 YNNKEL (reference sequence). In nucleotides, the CDR3 is TGTGCCAGCAGCCAAGTTAAGCGCAATGAGCAGTTCTTC. Its protein product is CASSQVKRNEQFF.

The rearrangement links TRBV29-1 to TRBJ2-6, with D possibly matching TRBD1 (6 bases). The CDR3 is 14 residues long. The germline V and J ends were trimmed by 6 bases and 2 bases, with 11 bases remaining between them. Germline CDR1 is SQVTM and CDR2 is ANQGSEA. CDR3 DNA sequence: TGCAGCGTAGAACAGGGTGCTGGGGCCAACGTCCTGACTTTC. This codes for CSVEQGAGANVLTF.

V usage is TRBV27 and J usage is TRBJ1-5; TRBD1 matches 12 bases. After removal of 1 base from V and 6 bases from J, the junction contained 1 base not matched to a gene. Germline V gives CDR1 MNHEY, CDR2 SMNVEV (reference sequence). The CDR3 contains 15 residues. The CDR3: CASSLLGQGAQPQHF. In DNA, the CDR3 is TGTGCCAGCAGTTTATTGGGACAGGGGGCTCAGCCCCAGCATTTT.

Worth noting for this clone: Because the CDR3 is missing its conserved closing phenylalanine or tryptophan, this is likely a read error. No DNA is shown, since the ends of the CDR3 on it are uncertain; the CDR3 is the one TCRdb lists. The chain recombines TRBV15 with TRBJ1-2; TRBD1, the D gene given by the table, was not confirmed from the DNA. From germline, CDR1 is LNHNV and CDR2 YYDKDF (reference sequence). The CDR3 spans 16 amino acids, including both terminal residues. This chain's CDR3 is CATSRGLNGLSARDTL.

The V gene is TRBV7-8, the J gene TRBJ2-7; TRBD1 matches at 8 bases. Germline CDR1 and CDR2: SGHVS and FQNEAQ. With 5 bases clipped from V and 3 bases from J, the junction kept 6 bases outside the gene matches. CDR3 length equals 14 residues. This CDR3 is CASSPRQGYYEQYF. The CDR3 DNA is TGTGCCAGCAGCCCACGACAGGGGTACTACGAGCAGTACTTC.

This sequence joins TRBV19 and TRBJ2-7, with 8 positions matching TRBD1. The CDR3 consists of 15 residues. Per the germline V gene, CDR1 is LNHDA and CDR2 is SQIVND (reference sequence). Trimming took 3 bases from V and 1 from J; bases not matched to a gene: 5. The CDR3 loop is CASSIAGGLSYEQYF. CDR3 in DNA: TGTGCCAGTAGTATTGCAGGGGGCTTGTCCTACGAGCAGTACTTC.

The chain is built from TRBV10-1 and TRBJ1-1; D unclear. The CDR3 runs to 13 residues. The V end was cut by 4 bases, the J end by 5 bases, with 11 bases between. Per the germline V gene, CDR1 is WNHNN and CDR2 is SYGVQD (reference sequence). DNA for the CDR3: TGCGCCAGCAGTGCTGTTAGCCGAACTGAAGCTTTCTTT. Translated, it gives CASSAVSRTEAFF.

The chain couples TRBV7-6 to TRBJ1-1; the D gene is possibly TRBD1 (5 bases). V was trimmed by 5 bases and J by 0 bases, leaving 7 bases between them. Germline assignment: CDR1 SGHVS and CDR2 FNYEAQ. The CDR3 has 13 amino acids. The CDR3 region is CASSPRVNTEAFF. CDR3 in DNA: TGTGCCAGCAGCCCCAGGGTGAACACTGAAGCTTTCTTT.

The rearrangement joins TRBV19 to TRBJ1-1; D may be TRBD1 (5 bases). This CDR3 has 13 amino acids. Per the germline V gene, CDR1 is LNHDA and CDR2 is SQIVND (reference sequence). The V end was cut by 4 bases, the J end by 3 bases, with 9 bases between. CDR3 residues: CASSKGSDTEAFF. The CDR3 DNA reads as TGTGCCAGTAGTAAGGGGTCGGACACTGAAGCTTTCTTT.

CDR3 coding DNA: TGTGCCAGTAGTACCACAGGGAACGAGCAGTACTTC. Translating gives CASSTTGNEQYF. The chain has TRBV19 and TRBJ2-7, with D perhaps TRBD1 (6 bases). Trimming took 4 bases from V and 5 from J, leaving 9 bases between them. This CDR3 is 12 amino acids long. Germline CDR1 is LNHDA and CDR2 is SQIVND (reference sequence).

The chain combines TRBV3-1 (or the pseudogene TRBV3-2) with TRBJ2-7; 7 bases match TRBD2. Germline-derived CDR1 and CDR2 are LGHDT and YNNKEL (reference sequence). The CDR3 length is 15 residues. The J segment lost 3 bases and the V segment lost 1 base, leaving 6 bases of the junction unmatched. The CDR3 DNA follows: TGTGCCAGCAGCCAAGGACTAGCCGGTATCTACGAGCAGTACTTC. Its protein is CASSQGLAGIYEQYF.

This chain connects TRBV7-8 to TRBJ2-1; tentative D call: TRBD2 (6 bases). Germline CDR1 SGHVS, CDR2 FQNEAQ. The CDR3 loop spans 15 amino acids. Trimming removed 1 base at V and 5 bases at J, with 12 bases between. CDR3 sequence (DNA): TGTGCCAGCAGCTTAGTGAGACTAGATGACAATGAGCAGTTCTTC. Encoded protein: CASSLVRLDDNEQFF. Looking up the rest from reference TRBV7-8 and TRBJ2-1 gives the full variable domain: GAGVSQSPRYKVAKRGQDVALRCDPISGHVSLFWYQQALGQGPEFLTYFQNEAQLDKSGLPSDRFFAERPEGSVSTLKIQRTQQEDSAVYLCASSLVRLDDNEQFFGPGTRLTVL.

Comment on this clone: The final CDR3 position lacks the conserved phenylalanine or tryptophan, pointing to a likely read error. No DNA is shown, since the ends of the CDR3 on it are uncertain; the CDR3 is the one TCRdb lists. V is TRBV28 and J is TRBJ2-7; the table's D call, TRBD1, has no DNA check behind it. The CDR3 extends over 14 residues, inclusive of both ends. Looked up from germline, CDR1 is MDHEN and CDR2 is SYDVKM. The CDR3 loop is CASSPQSGQASIDL.

There are a few counts of this clone. The genes are TRBV19 and TRBJ1-3; 9 positions agree with TRBD1. CDR1 and CDR2 from the germline V gene are LNHDA and SQIVND (reference sequence). V was clipped by 7 bases and J by 2 bases; unmatched bases: 9. This CDR3 is built from 16 residues. CDR3 sequence (DNA): TGTGCCAGTAACACCGTGGGGACAGGGACTGGAAACACCATATATTTT. This encodes CASNTVGTGTGNTIYF.

The chain has TRBV15 and TRBJ1-4, with 8 bases identical to TRBD1. This CDR3 is 14 amino acids long. V trimming: 6 bases; J trimming: 5 bases; junction bases outside the gene matches: 5. Germline assignment: CDR1 LNHNV and CDR2 YYDKDF (reference sequence). The CDR3 region is CATRTGQANEKLFF. The DNA for the CDR3 is TGTGCCACCAGGACGGGACAGGCAAATGAAAAACTGTTTTTT.

The CDR3 reads CASSPLPGSLGEETQYF. For the CDR3, the DNA is TGCGCCAGCAGCCCCCTTCCCGGGAGTTTGGGGGAAGAGACCCAGTACTTC. This chain joins TRBV5-1 and TRBJ2-5; tentative D call: TRBD2 (6 bases). CDR3 length: 17 amino acids. Germline V gene lookup returns CDR1 SGHRS and CDR2 YFSETQ. Trimming took off 4 bases at V and 3 bases at J, with 22 bases between the two ends.

V and J are TRBV24-1 and TRBJ1-1; the D is unclear. Trimming removed 6 bases at V and 5 bases at J, with 9 bases between. CDR1 KGHDR and CDR2 SFDVKD come from the germline V gene. The CDR3 totals 12 residues. The DNA for the CDR3 is TGTGCCACCAGTCCGACGGGAACTGAAGCTTTCTTT. Its translation: CATSPTGTEAFF.